The 6 T cell receptor beta chains listed next were all sequenced from one sample in a study of regulatory T cells in long-lasting Graves disease. Investigators prepared the TCR beta libraries by applying iRepertoire HTBI primers and Arm-PCR of CDR3 regions. One entry per CDR3 protein, called by TCRdb with MiXCR from the multiplex PCR reads. The table records roughly 610,000 distinct CDR3 sequences, 15% to 20% of them present only once. Time point meaning: newly diagnosed GD, antithyroid drugs for less than 3 months. The TCR library used RNA extracted from PBMCs. These same data were also listed under a study on T cells in Graves' hyperthyroidism and ophthalmopathy.

Material: peripheral blood mononuclear cells (PBMCs), obtained at new diagnosis, from a patient treated with antithyroid drugs. Receptors originate from a young man with Graves disease.

This clonotype was recorded a few times. CDR3 nucleotide sequence: TGTGCCTGGAGTACGATAGCGGCCGAGCAGTTCTTC. Encoded protein: CAWSTIAAEQFF. This chain connects TRBV30 to TRBJ2-1; D is possibly TRBD2 (6 bases). Per germline, CDR1 GTSNPN and CDR2 SVGIG (reference sequence). CDR3 length: 12 amino acids. The V end lost 2 bases, the J end lost 10 bases, and 12 bases lay between the germline ends.

This clonotype has more than one count but fewer than ten. The chain is built from TRBV6-1 and TRBJ2-1; D may match TRBD1 or TRBD2 (5 bases each). The length of the CDR3 is 13 residues. The germline V gene encodes CDR1 MNHNS and CDR2 SASEGT. V was clipped by 5 bases and J by 5 bases, with 10 bases between them. The CDR3 DNA is TGTGCCAGCAGTCCGGGACCCGACAATGAGCAGTTCTTC. This gives the protein CASSPGPDNEQFF.

This clonotype was seen repeatedly, ten times or more. This sequence joins TRBV28 and TRBJ2-5, with 11 bases fitting TRBD2. The V and J ends lost 5 bases and 1 base, in that order; junction bases with no gene match: 9. The CDR3 runs 17 residues. CDR1 MDHEN and CDR2 SYDVKM come from the germline V gene. Here the CDR3 reads CASSHSGRANFQETQYF. The CDR3, as DNA: TGTGCCAGCAGTCATAGCGGGAGGGCCAACTTCCAAGAGACCCAGTACTTC. Full variable domain (rest looked up from reference TRBV28 and TRBJ2-5): DVKVTQSSRYLVKRTGEKVFLECVQDMDHENMFWYRQDPGLGLRLIYFSYDVKMKEKGDIPEGYSVSREKKERFSLILESASTNQTSMYLCASSHSGRANFQETQYFGPGTRLLVL.

This clonotype was recorded many times. Here the CDR3 reads CASSSSLGRTDTQYF. As DNA, the CDR3 is TGTGCCAGCAGTTCCTCCTTAGGGCGCACAGATACGCAGTATTTT. The chain joins TRBV12-3 or TRBV12-4 to TRBJ2-3; D gene ambiguous. V was clipped by 4 bases and J by 1 base, with 12 bases between them. The CDR3 has 15 amino acids.

This clonotype showed up many times. This rearrangement joins TRBV6-5 to TRBJ1-2; no clear D gene. Germline CDR1 and CDR2: MNHEY and SVGAGI. The CDR3 consists of 15 residues. The germline V and J ends were trimmed by 0 bases and 0 bases, with 8 bases remaining between them. CDR3 in DNA: TGTGCCAGCAGTTACTCGAGAACAGCTAACTATGGCTACACCTTC. It specifies CASSYSRTANYGYTF.

This clonotype occurred many times. The CDR3 loop is CASSRSIDTQYF. CDR3 in DNA: TGTGCCAGCAGCCGATCGATAGATACGCAGTATTTT. The chain employs TRBV11-3 and TRBJ2-3; the D is unclear. This CDR3 has 12 amino acids. Per germline, CDR1 SGHNT and CDR2 YENEEA. V shed 5 bases and J shed 5 bases, with 8 bases lying between them.